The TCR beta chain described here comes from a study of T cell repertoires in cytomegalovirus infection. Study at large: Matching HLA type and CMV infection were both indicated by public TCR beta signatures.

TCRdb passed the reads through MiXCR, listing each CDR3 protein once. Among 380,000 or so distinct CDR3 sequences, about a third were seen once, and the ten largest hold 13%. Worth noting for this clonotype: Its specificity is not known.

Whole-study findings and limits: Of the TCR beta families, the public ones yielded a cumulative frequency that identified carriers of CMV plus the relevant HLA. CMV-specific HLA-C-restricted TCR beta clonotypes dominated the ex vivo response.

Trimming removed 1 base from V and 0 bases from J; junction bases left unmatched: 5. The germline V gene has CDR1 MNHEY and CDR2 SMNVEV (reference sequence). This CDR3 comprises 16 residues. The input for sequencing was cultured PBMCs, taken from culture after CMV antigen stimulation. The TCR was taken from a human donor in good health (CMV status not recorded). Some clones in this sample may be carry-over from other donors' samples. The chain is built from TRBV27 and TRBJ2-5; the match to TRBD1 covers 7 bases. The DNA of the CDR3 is TGTGCCAGCAGTTTATGGGACAGTACCAACCAAGAGACCCAGTACTTC. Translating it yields CASSLWDSTNQETQYF.